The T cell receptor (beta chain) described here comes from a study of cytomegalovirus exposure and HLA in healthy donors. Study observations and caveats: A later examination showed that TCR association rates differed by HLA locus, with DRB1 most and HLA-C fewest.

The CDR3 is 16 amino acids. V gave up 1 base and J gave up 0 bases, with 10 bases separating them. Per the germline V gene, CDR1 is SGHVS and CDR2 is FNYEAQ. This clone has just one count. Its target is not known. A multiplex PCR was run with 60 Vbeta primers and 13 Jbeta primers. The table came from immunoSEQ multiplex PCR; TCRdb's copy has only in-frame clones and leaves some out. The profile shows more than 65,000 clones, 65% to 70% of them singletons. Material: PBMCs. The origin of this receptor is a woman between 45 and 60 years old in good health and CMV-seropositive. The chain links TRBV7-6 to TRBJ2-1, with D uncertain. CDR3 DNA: TGTGCCAGCAGCTTAGAGGCGAGGAGCTCCTACAATGAGCAGTTCTTC. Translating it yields CASSLEARSSYNEQFF. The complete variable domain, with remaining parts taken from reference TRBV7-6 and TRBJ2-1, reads GAGVSQSPRYKVTKRGQDVALRCDPISGHVSLYWYRQALGQGPEFLTYFNYEAQQDKSGLPNDRFSAERPEGSISTLTIQRTEQRDSAMYRCASSLEARSSYNEQFFGPGTRLTVL.